The 24 T cell receptor beta chains below come from one sample, sequenced in a study of cytomegalovirus exposure and HLA in healthy donors. Use of 60 Vbeta and 13 Jbeta primers characterized the PCR. Measured with immunoSEQ multiplex PCR; TCRdb has only the in-frame clones, and not every one. The sample records 200,000 or so clones, under 85% being singletons. The sequenced sample consisted of PBMCs. All receptors come from a man aged 50 or older in good health and CMV-seronegative.

This clone was seen a single time. The chain couples TRBV19 to TRBJ2-7; a possible D gene is TRBD2 (5 bases). Germline V gene lookup returns CDR1 LNHDA and CDR2 SQIVND (reference sequence). The CDR3 is 15 residues long. Between the trimmed V and J ends, which lost 5 bases and 2 bases, there was a span of 16 bases. The CDR3 DNA follows: TGTGCCAGTAGTCCGGAGGCTTTGGGTGCCTACGAGCAGTACTTC. It encodes CASSPEALGAYEQYF. Complete variable domain (other parts from reference TRBV19 and TRBJ2-7): DGGITQSPKYLFRKEGQNVTLSCEQNLNHDAMYWYRQDPGQGLRLIYYSQIVNDFQKGDIAEGYSVSREKKESFPLTVTSAQKNPTAFYLCASSPEALGAYEQYFGPGTRLTVT.

This clone was found a few times. The genes are TRBV14 and TRBJ2-7; 9 bases fit TRBD2. V gave up 4 bases and J gave up 2 bases; unmatched junction bases: 6. The CDR3 has 15 residues. In germline, CDR1 is SGHDN, CDR2 FVKESK. This CDR3 is CASSLASGDTYEQYF. In DNA form, the CDR3 reads TGTGCCAGCAGCCTAGCTAGCGGGGACACCTACGAGCAGTACTTC.

The chain couples TRBV5-4 to TRBJ2-3; D might be TRBD2 (5 bases). The V gene's germline CDR1 is SGHNT and CDR2 YYREEE (reference sequence). The CDR3 contains 13 residues. V lost 0 bases and J lost 4, with 6 bases in between. In nucleotides, the CDR3 is TGTGCCAGCAGCTTGGTAGCGCCAGATACGCAGTATTTT. This encodes CASSLVAPDTQYF. Full variable domain (remainder filled in from reference TRBV5-4 and TRBJ2-3): ETGVTQSPTHLIKTRGQQVTLRCSSQSGHNTVSWYQQALGQGPQFIFQYYREEENGRGNFPPRFSGLQFPNYSSELNVNALELDDSALYLCASSLVAPDTQYFGPGTRLTVL.

The chain carries TRBV19 and TRBJ1-1; 7 nucleotides match TRBD1. Trimming cost V 4 bases and J 1 base; bases outside gene matches: 9. Germline CDR1 LNHDA, CDR2 SQIVND (reference sequence). This CDR3 has 16 residues. The CDR3 coding sequence is TGTGCCAGTAGTACCCCGGACAGGCCAAGGAACACTGAAGCTTTCTTT. Translating it yields CASSTPDRPRNTEAFF.

The chain couples TRBV28 to TRBJ2-7; D is perhaps TRBD2 (6 bases). Trimming left V 6 bases short and J 1 base short, with 16 bases between. CDR1 and CDR2 (germline): MDHEN, SYDVKM. The CDR3 spans 15 residues. The CDR3 DNA reads as TGTGCCAGCAGAGCTACCGGGACTTTTTCCTACGAGCAGTACTTC. It specifies CASRATGTFSYEQYF.

The chain uses TRBV19 and TRBJ2-5; TRBD2 matches 8 bases. V was pared by 4 bases and J by 2 bases, with 6 bases of the junction left unmatched. The CDR3 runs to 15 residues. Looked up from germline, CDR1 is LNHDA and CDR2 is SQIVND (reference sequence). The CDR3 coding sequence is TGTGCCAGTAGTAAGGCTAGCGGGCTACAAGAGACCCAGTACTTC. Residues: CASSKASGLQETQYF.

The rearrangement joins TRBV19 to TRBJ1-5, with 8 bases fitting TRBD1. The CDR3 contains 17 residues. Germline V gives CDR1 LNHDA, CDR2 SQIVND (reference sequence). Unmatched junction bases numbered 9, after V lost 1 base and J lost 4 bases. The CDR3 DNA follows: TGTGCCAGTAGTATAGTCCCGACAGGGGCGGGTAATCAGCCCCAGCATTTT. Translation: CASSIVPTGAGNQPQHF.

The gene calls are TRBV27 and TRBJ2-3; TRBD1 matches at 7 bases. CDR1 is MNHEY, CDR2 SMNVEV, per germline (reference sequence). There are 14 residues in the CDR3. V lost 6 bases to trimming and J lost 8 bases; unmatched junction nucleotides: 11. The CDR3 is CASRKGQVEGTQYF. The CDR3 DNA is TGTGCCAGCAGAAAAGGACAGGTTGAGGGTACGCAGTATTTT.

The DNA of the CDR3 is TGTGCCAGCAGTTTCGCAGGGATCTACGAGCAGTACTTC. Protein sequence: CASSFAGIYEQYF. V usage is TRBV28 and J usage is TRBJ2-7, with D possibly TRBD1 on 5 matching bases. V was pared by 3 bases and J by 3 bases, with 9 bases between. This CDR3 has 13 amino acids. The V gene's germline CDR1 is MDHEN and CDR2 SYDVKM.

The rearrangement links TRBV27 to TRBJ2-7; 9 bases map to TRBD2. Trimming took 3 bases from V and 1 from J; bases not matched to a gene: 7. CDR3 size: 16 residues. Germline loops: CDR1 MNHEY, CDR2 SMNVEV (reference sequence). The CDR3 here is CASSLIGGRGSYEQYF. CDR3 nucleotides: TGTGCCAGCAGTTTGATTGGCGGGAGGGGTTCCTACGAGCAGTACTTC.

In DNA, the CDR3 is TGCGCCAGCAGCTGGTCTAGCGGGGTGGGCACAGATACGCAGTATTTT. It codes for CASSWSSGVGTDTQYF. The chain carries TRBV5-1 and TRBJ2-3, with 9 positions matching TRBD2. The CDR3 is 16 residues long. V was clipped by 3 bases and J by 1 base; unmatched bases: 6. From germline, CDR1 is SGHRS and CDR2 YFSETQ.

V and J are TRBV19 and TRBJ1-4; no definite D call. CDR1 is LNHDA, CDR2 SQIVND, per germline (reference sequence). With 6 bases removed from V and 3 bases from J, the gap between germline ends came to 11 bases. This CDR3 is 14 amino acids long. CDR3 in DNA: TGTGCCAGTAGCGTCGACTTAGCTAATGAAAAACTGTTTTTT. It specifies CASSVDLANEKLFF.

This clone was seen once. V usage is TRBV29-1 and J usage is TRBJ2-1; 9 bases match TRBD2. CDR1 is SQVTM, CDR2 ANQGSEA, per germline. The CDR3 sequence is 14 residues long. V was pared by 4 bases and J by 10 bases, with 11 bases of the junction left unmatched. CDR3 in DNA: TGCAGCGTTGGGTCGCTAGCGGGACTTAAGGAGCAGTTCTTC. It codes for CSVGSLAGLKEQFF.

The chain combines TRBV25-1 with TRBJ1-1; 7 bases line up with TRBD1. Germline CDR1 is MGHDK and CDR2 is SYGVNS. V shed 2 bases, J shed 5 bases, and the junction held 2 bases outside the gene matches. The CDR3 is 13 residues long. The CDR3 reads CASSETGVTEAFF. The CDR3 DNA reads as TGTGCCAGCAGTGAAACAGGGGTAACTGAAGCTTTCTTT.

This clone was observed once. The chain links TRBV28 to TRBJ2-1, with D maybe TRBD2 (5 bases). CDR1 MDHEN and CDR2 SYDVKM come from the germline V gene. This CDR3 has 12 residues. Deletions cut 2 bases from V and 12 bases from J, with 11 bases between. CDR3 residues: CASSLVDGGQFF. CDR3 in DNA: TGTGCCAGCAGTTTAGTGGACGGAGGGCAGTTCTTC.

The genes are TRBV27 and TRBJ1-2, with 9 nucleotides matching TRBD1. With 2 bases clipped from V and 5 bases from J, the junction kept 6 bases outside the gene matches. In germline, CDR1 is MNHEY, CDR2 SMNVEV (reference sequence). This CDR3 is 15 amino acids long. This chain's CDR3 is CASSLTGGAGYGYTF. CDR3 bases: TGTGCCAGCAGTTTAACAGGGGGCGCTGGGTATGGCTACACCTTC.

The chain is built from TRBV18 and TRBJ1-1, with a weak D call TRBD1 (5 bases). V was pared by 3 bases and J by 7 bases, with 12 bases between. Germline values: CDR1 KGHSH, CDR2 LQKENI. This CDR3 is built from 13 residues. In nucleotides, the CDR3 is TGTGCCAGCTCACCCGGGGGGGGGAATGAAGCTTTCTTT. Residues: CASSPGGGNEAFF.

The rearrangement links TRBV29-1 to TRBJ2-7, with 10 nucleotides matching TRBD2. This CDR3 is 14 amino acids long. The V gene end was trimmed by 6 bases and the J gene end by 2 bases; junction bases not matched to a gene: 7. Per germline, CDR1 SQVTM and CDR2 ANQGSEA. The CDR3 region is CSVAGTSAAYEQYF. The CDR3 DNA is TGCAGCGTCGCCGGGACTAGCGCCGCCTACGAGCAGTACTTC.

The V and J genes are TRBV9 and TRBJ1-2, with TRBD1 matching over 7 bases. Germline loops: CDR1 SGDLS, CDR2 YYNGEE. CDR3 length: 15 residues. V lost 4 bases and J lost 4; bases outside the gene matches: 10. CDR3 in DNA: TGTGCCAGCAGCCCGTACGACAGGGACTCCTATGGCTACACCTTC. It specifies CASSPYDRDSYGYTF.

This clone occurred a few times. Within the sample, other DNA sequences also encode this same CDR3. The chain combines TRBV6-1 with TRBJ2-2; unclear D gene. CDR1 and CDR2 (germline): MNHNS, SASEGT. CDR3 size: 13 residues. The V and J ends lost 2 bases and 5 bases respectively, with 6 bases between them. The CDR3 sequence: CASSESGTGELFF. CDR3 nucleotides: TGTGCCAGCAGTGAATCCGGGACCGGGGAGCTGTTTTTT.

The V call is TRBV5-6, the J call TRBJ2-1; 9 bases line up with TRBD2. J gave up 8 bases and V 7 bases, and 7 bases lay outside the gene matches. The CDR3 runs to 13 residues. Germline CDR1 reads SGHDT; CDR2 reads YYEEEE. CDR3 residues: CASQREVWDEQFF. The CDR3 region has the DNA TGTGCCAGCCAGCGGGAGGTATGGGATGAGCAGTTCTTC.

This clone was seen only once. The CDR3 DNA is TGTGCCAGCAGCCAACGGACTAGCGGGAGTTTATTAGAGACCCAGTACTTC. It yields the protein CASSQRTSGSLLETQYF. The genes are TRBV4-2 and TRBJ2-5; TRBD2 matches 13 bases. The CDR3 has 17 amino acids. Germline V gene lookup returns CDR1 LGHNA and CDR2 YNFKEQ. V lost 2 bases, J lost 4 bases, and 7 bases stayed unmatched.

V is TRBV14 and J is TRBJ2-7, with 8 positions matching TRBD1. This CDR3 is built from 15 residues. Germline CDR1 and CDR2: SGHDN and FVKESK. V was pared by 5 bases and J by 3 bases, with 9 bases of the junction left unmatched. The CDR3 region has the DNA TGTGCCAGCAGCTTTGGGACAGGCCCCCGCTACGAGCAGTACTTC. It specifies CASSFGTGPRYEQYF.

V usage is TRBV28 and J usage is TRBJ2-3; 10 bases agree with TRBD1. The CDR3 spans 16 residues. V was clipped by 3 bases and J by 4 bases; unmatched bases: 7. Germline V gene sequence: CDR1 MDHEN, CDR2 SYDVKM. The CDR3 protein is CASSFQTGGEADTQYF. Here the CDR3 DNA reads TGTGCCAGCAGTTTCCAGACAGGGGGCGAGGCAGATACGCAGTATTTT.